Sequencing of this T cell receptor (beta chain) was carried out in a study of intratumoral heterogeneity in liver cancer. The CDR3 is made up of 14 amino acids. V shed 4 bases and J shed 0 bases, with 9 bases lying between them. Germline lookup yields CDR1 MGHDK and CDR2 SYGVNS. Profiling relied on immunoSEQ multiplex PCR, and the TCRdb table lists in-frame clones only, not all of them. The data hold roughly 5,700 clones, with 68% observed a single time. Before surgical resection, these early-stage hepatocellular carcinoma patients received no treatment. This chain uses TRBV25-1 with TRBJ1-1; perhaps TRBD1 as D (5 bases). The source of this sequence is a man aged 65 to 79 with hepatocellular carcinoma. The input for sequencing was tumor-adjacent normal tissue, taken before any cancer treatment. This CDR3 reads CASSVTGVNTEAFF. The CDR3 DNA is TGTGCCAGCAGTGTGACGGGGGTGAACACTGAAGCTTTCTTT.